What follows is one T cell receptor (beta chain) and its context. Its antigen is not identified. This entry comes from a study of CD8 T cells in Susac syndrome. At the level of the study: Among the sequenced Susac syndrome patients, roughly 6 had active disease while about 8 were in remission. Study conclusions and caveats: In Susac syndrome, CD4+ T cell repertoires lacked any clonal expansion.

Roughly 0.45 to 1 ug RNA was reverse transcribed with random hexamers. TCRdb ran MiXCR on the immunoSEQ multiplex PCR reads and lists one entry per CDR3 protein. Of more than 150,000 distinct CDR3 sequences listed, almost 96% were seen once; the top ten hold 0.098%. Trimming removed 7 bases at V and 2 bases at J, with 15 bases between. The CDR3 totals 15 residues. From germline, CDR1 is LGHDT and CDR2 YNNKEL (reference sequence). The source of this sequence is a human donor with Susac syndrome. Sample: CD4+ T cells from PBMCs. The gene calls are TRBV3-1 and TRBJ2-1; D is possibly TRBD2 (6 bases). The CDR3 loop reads CASMTSGPAYNEQFF. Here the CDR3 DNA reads TGTGCCAGCATGACGAGCGGGCCAGCCTACAATGAGCAGTTCTTC.